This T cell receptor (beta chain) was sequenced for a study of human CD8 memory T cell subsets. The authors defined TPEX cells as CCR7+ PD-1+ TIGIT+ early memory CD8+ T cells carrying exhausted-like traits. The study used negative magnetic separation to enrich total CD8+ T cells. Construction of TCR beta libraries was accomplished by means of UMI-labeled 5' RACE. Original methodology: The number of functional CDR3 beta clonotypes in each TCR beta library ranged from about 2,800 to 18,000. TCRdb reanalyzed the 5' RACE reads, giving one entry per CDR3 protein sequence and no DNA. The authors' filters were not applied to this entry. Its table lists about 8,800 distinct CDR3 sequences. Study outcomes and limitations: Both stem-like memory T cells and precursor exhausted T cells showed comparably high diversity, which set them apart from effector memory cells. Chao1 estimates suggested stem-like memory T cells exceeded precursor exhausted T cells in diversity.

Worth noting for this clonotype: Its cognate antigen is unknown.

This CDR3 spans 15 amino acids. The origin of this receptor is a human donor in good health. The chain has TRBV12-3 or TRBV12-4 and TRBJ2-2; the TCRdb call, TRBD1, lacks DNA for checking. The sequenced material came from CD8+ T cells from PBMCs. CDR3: CASSLAGGPTGELFF.